Listed here are 28 T cell receptor beta chains from one sample, sequenced in a study of CD8 T cells in ankylosing spondylitis. The study, taken as a whole, reports: In ankylosing spondylitis blood, a motif of roughly eight highly homologous TCR beta variants appeared characteristic.

For these receptors, no antigen is known. TCRdb called the 5' RACE reads again in MiXCR, with one record for every CDR3 protein. Of 750,000 to 850,000 distinct CDR3 sequences in the sample, around 11% were seen once. Sequencing input: blood, either unsorted or a sorted T cell fraction (not recorded which). Receptors were obtained from a male donor with ankylosing spondylitis.

This clonotype came up many times. The J gene is TRBJ2-1, the V gene TRBV20-1; 10 nucleotides align to TRBD2. Unmatched junction bases numbered 10, after V lost 6 bases and J lost 8 bases. Germline V CDR1 and CDR2: DFQATT, SNEGSKA (reference sequence). The CDR3 consists of 14 residues. CDR3 DNA sequence: TGCAGTGCCGACAGCGGGAGGGCCATCGATGAGCAGTTCTTC. Translation gives CSADSGRAIDEQFF.

The table lists this clonotype with many counts. The V and J genes are TRBV20-1 and TRBJ2-7; D might be TRBD2 (5 bases). Germline values: CDR1 DFQATT, CDR2 SNEGSKA (reference sequence). Trimming stripped 0 bases from V and 5 bases from J, with 8 bases between. The length of the CDR3 is 12 residues. CDR3 residues: CSARDPRDEQYF. The CDR3 bases are TGCAGTGCTAGAGATCCGCGGGACGAGCAGTACTTC.

This chain joins TRBV20-1 and TRBJ2-5; 10 bases match TRBD2. The germline gives CDR1 DFQATT, CDR2 SNEGSKA (reference sequence). V trimming: 4 bases; J trimming: 5 bases; junction bases outside the gene matches: 7. The length of the CDR3 is 14 residues. DNA of the CDR3: TGCAGTGCTAAGGGAGCGGGGGGGGCGGAGACCCAGTACTTC. It yields the protein CSAKGAGGAETQYF.

The J gene is TRBJ1-5, the V gene TRBV30; 7 bases are shared with TRBD1. This CDR3 is built from 15 residues. V shed 3 bases, J shed 3 bases, and the junction held 8 bases outside the gene matches. Germline V gives CDR1 GTSNPN, CDR2 SVGIG (reference sequence). For the CDR3, the DNA is TGTGCCTGGAGGCGCGCTGACAGGGACAATCAGCCCCAGCATTTT. This gives the protein CAWRRADRDNQPQHF.

The chain recombines TRBV4-1 with TRBJ2-5; D is perhaps TRBD1 (6 bases). With 1 base removed from V and 7 bases from J, the gap between germline ends came to 10 bases. The CDR3 is 13 amino acids. Germline CDR1 and CDR2: MGHRA and YSYEKL. The CDR3: CASSQGGLPTQYF. CDR3 DNA: TGCGCCAGCAGCCAAGGGGGGCTTCCGACCCAGTACTTC.

This chain uses TRBV10-2 with TRBJ1-3; no firm D call. Germline V gives CDR1 WSHSY, CDR2 SAAADI. The CDR3 consists of 14 residues. The V end was cut by 5 bases, the J end by 5 bases, with 13 bases between. The CDR3 here is CASSSGERRNTIYF. Here the CDR3 DNA reads TGCGCCAGCAGTAGCGGGGAACGAAGAAACACCATATATTTT.

The rearrangement joins TRBV10-3 to TRBJ1-5; TRBD1 agrees at 11 bases. Germline CDR1 ENHRY, CDR2 SYGVKD. The CDR3 runs 18 residues. With 7 bases clipped from V and 6 bases from J, the junction kept 17 bases outside the gene matches. CDR3 loop: CAITPYSEDRGRFQPQHF. The CDR3 nucleotides read TGTGCCATCACCCCGTACTCGGAGGACAGGGGGCGTTTTCAGCCCCAGCATTTT.

This clonotype was counted only a few times. The rearrangement joins TRBV20-1 to TRBJ2-1, with 7 bases aligning to TRBD2. V lost 3 bases, J lost 9 bases, and 11 bases stayed unmatched. Germline assignment: CDR1 DFQATT and CDR2 SNEGSKA (reference sequence). The CDR3 is made up of 14 amino acids. The CDR3 sequence is CSASMGGDPIEQFF. In DNA, the CDR3 is TGCAGTGCTAGTATGGGGGGGGACCCGATTGAGCAGTTCTTC.

The rearrangement joins TRBV7-2 to TRBJ1-1; D is unresolved. The V end lost 2 bases, the J end lost 1 base, and 8 bases lay between the germline ends. Germline V gives CDR1 SGHTA, CDR2 FQGNSA. CDR3 size: 14 residues. For the CDR3, the DNA is TGTGCCAGCAGCTTAATGGTAGGGAACACTGAAGCTTTCTTT. Protein: CASSLMVGNTEAFF.

The count of this clonotype is one. The chain links TRBV20-1 to TRBJ2-1; 8 bases match TRBD2. The germline V gene has CDR1 DFQATT and CDR2 SNEGSKA (reference sequence). The CDR3 is 15 amino acids. V lost 6 bases, J lost 6 bases, and 13 bases stayed unmatched. CDR3 coding DNA: TGCAGTGCCCTCGAAGGCGGGAGGATTTTCAATGAGCAGTTCTTC. Its protein is CSALEGGRIFNEQFF.

V is TRBV12-3 or TRBV12-4 and J is TRBJ1-4, with D maybe TRBD1 (5 bases). The CDR3 extends over 14 amino acids. V was pared by 4 bases and J by 7 bases, with 13 bases between. The CDR3 protein is CASSWGSAGEKLFF. DNA of the CDR3: TGTGCCAGCAGTTGGGGGAGTGCGGGTGAAAAACTGTTTTTT.

This chain uses TRBV5-1 with TRBJ1-6; 7 nucleotides match TRBD1. V lost 5 bases, J lost 7 bases, and 6 bases stayed unmatched. Germline CDR1 is SGHRS and CDR2 is YFSETQ. The CDR3 extends over 14 amino acids. CDR3 in amino acids: CASSADRVNSPLHF. Here the CDR3 DNA reads TGCGCCAGCAGTGCCGACAGGGTAAATTCACCCCTCCACTTT.

This clonotype was counted between two and nine times. V gene TRBV6-5 combines with J gene TRBJ2-1; 8 nucleotides agree with TRBD2. This CDR3 has 13 residues. Germline CDR1 is MNHEY and CDR2 is SVGAGI. Trimming at V came to 5 bases and at J to 12 bases, leaving 9 bases not matched to a gene. The CDR3 region has the DNA TGTGCCAGCAGTCCCCCGGGACTAGGACGGCAGTTCTTC. It codes for CASSPPGLGRQFF.

By sample fraction, this clonotype is medium-sized. The rearrangement uses TRBV15 and TRBJ2-1; 7 nucleotides agree with TRBD2. CDR3 length: 15 residues. Germline CDR1 and CDR2: LNHNV and YYDKDF (reference sequence). J was trimmed by 0 bases and V by 1 base; bases with no gene match: 0. The CDR3 bases are TGTGCCACCAGCAGAGGGACTAGCTCCTACAATGAGCAGTTCTTC. It translates to CATSRGTSSYNEQFF.

This chain joins TRBV10-3 and TRBJ1-3, with D tentatively TRBD1 (6 bases). This CDR3 spans 16 amino acids. CDR1 and CDR2 (germline): ENHRY, SYGVKD. V dropped 3 bases and J dropped 2 bases, with 14 bases sitting between them. CDR3 nucleotides: TGTGCCATCAGTGATTACCAGGGGCAAGCTGGAAACACCATATATTTT. It specifies CAISDYQGQAGNTIYF.

This chain uses TRBV7-9 with TRBJ2-2; unclear D gene. The V end lost 5 bases, the J end lost 0 bases, and 10 bases lay between the germline ends. CDR1 and CDR2 (germline): SEHNR, FQNEAQ (reference sequence). This CDR3 region has 15 residues. CDR3 residues: CASSPTVPNTGELFF. The CDR3 coding sequence is TGTGCCAGCAGCCCTACAGTCCCGAACACCGGGGAGCTGTTTTTT.

This clonotype was found a few times. The CDR3 sequence is CASSVAGGSWYNEQFF. The CDR3 DNA follows: TGTGCCAGCAGCGTAGCAGGCGGGAGCTGGTACAATGAGCAGTTCTTC. The V and J genes are TRBV9 and TRBJ2-1; 7 bases map to TRBD2. Germline trimming cut 0 bases from V and 4 bases from J; bases unmatched to any gene: 7. CDR1 SGDLS and CDR2 YYNGEE come from the germline V gene. This CDR3 spans 16 amino acids.

This chain joins TRBV5-1 and TRBJ2-7; 7 bases are shared with TRBD1. Trimming cost V 5 bases and J 5 bases; bases outside gene matches: 4. The CDR3 spans 12 residues. Germline V gives CDR1 SGHRS, CDR2 YFSETQ. The CDR3 spells CASSQGDDEQYF. Written as DNA, the CDR3 is TGCGCCAGCAGTCAGGGGGACGACGAGCAGTACTTC.

The table lists this clonotype with many counts. The gene calls are TRBV10-3 and TRBJ1-6; possible D gene TRBD1, 6 bases. CDR1 is ENHRY, CDR2 SYGVKD, per germline. V was clipped by 7 bases and J by 7 bases, with 11 bases between them. CDR3 length equals 13 residues. This CDR3 is CAINHDRNSPLHF. CDR3 in DNA: TGTGCCATCAACCATGACAGGAATTCACCCCTCCACTTT.

The CDR3 is CSASQDADNEQFF. CDR3 sequence (DNA): TGCAGTGCTTCACAGGACGCGGACAATGAGCAGTTCTTC. J is TRBJ2-1 and V is TRBV20-1; D perhaps matches TRBD1 (5 bases). The V gene lost 5 bases and the J gene lost 5 bases, with 13 bases spanning the gap. Germline CDR1 reads DFQATT; CDR2 reads SNEGSKA (reference sequence). The CDR3 is 13 residues long.

The chain has TRBV7-8 and TRBJ1-4; D remains unclear. The CDR3 covers 14 residues. Trimming left V 5 bases short and J 8 bases short, with 15 bases between. Germline values: CDR1 SGHVS, CDR2 FQNEAQ. CDR3 DNA: TGTGCCAGCAGCCTACAGACCTTAGGGGAAAAACTGTTTTTT. It translates to CASSLQTLGEKLFF.

With respect to this clonotype: The missing conserved phenylalanine or tryptophan at the end of this CDR3 makes a read error likely. The chain couples TRBV29-1 to TRBJ2-7; possible D gene TRBD1, 6 bases. The CDR3 is made up of 13 amino acids. The V end lost 6 bases, the J end lost 5 bases, and 17 bases lay between the germline ends. Germline CDR1 reads SQVTM; CDR2 reads ANQGSEA. This CDR3 is CSVRNLNRDEQYL. CDR3 coding DNA: TGCAGCGTCCGTAATTTAAACAGGGACGAGCAGTACCTC.

CDR3 residues: CASSLRGGPSEQFF. The CDR3 bases are TGCGCCAGCAGCTTGCGTGGGGGTCCCAGTGAGCAGTTCTTC. The chain is built from TRBV5-1 and TRBJ2-1, with D perhaps TRBD1 or TRBD2 (5 bases each). This CDR3 comprises 14 residues. Trimming removed 1 base at V and 9 bases at J, with 14 bases between. Per germline, CDR1 SGHRS and CDR2 YFSETQ.

This clonotype was detected only a few times. The chain is built from TRBV20-1 and TRBJ2-5, with 7 positions matching TRBD1. The CDR3 length is 15 residues. Germline CDR1 is DFQATT and CDR2 is SNEGSKA (reference sequence). V lost 5 bases and J lost 3; bases outside the gene matches: 12. The CDR3 protein is CSAAPVDRIEETQYF. Here the CDR3 DNA reads TGCAGTGCTGCCCCCGTGGACAGGATAGAAGAGACCCAGTACTTC.

About this clonotype itself: Sequence at one end of the junction differs from germline and may be a read error. The rearrangement links TRBV30 to TRBJ2-1; 8 positions match TRBD1. CDR1 GTSNPN and CDR2 SVGIG come from the germline V gene (reference sequence). CDR3 size: 13 residues. The CDR3 protein is CAWDRGYYYEQFF. CDR3 coding DNA: TGTGCCTGGGACAGGGGCTACTACTATGAGCAGTTCTTC.

This clonotype showed up many times. The genes are TRBV5-1 and TRBJ2-5; D call uncertain. This CDR3 comprises 15 residues. V was clipped by 3 bases and J by 2 bases, with 14 bases between them. In germline, CDR1 is SGHRS, CDR2 YFSETQ. The CDR3 is CASSYGPIPQETQYF. The CDR3 nucleotides are TGCGCCAGCAGCTACGGTCCCATTCCTCAAGAGACCCAGTACTTC.

The chain uses TRBV21-1 and TRBJ2-2; the DNA was not used to check the table's D call, TRBD1. TRBV21-1 is described as a pseudogene. The CDR3 sequence is 17 residues long. In nucleotides, the CDR3 is TGTGCCAGCAGCACCAGAAACCCTAGGACAAGAAGCGGGGAGCTGTTTTTT. Residues: CASSTRNPRTRSGELFF.

A few counts support this clonotype. The chain recombines TRBV20-1 with TRBJ1-2; 11 bases are shared with TRBD1. Germline CDR1 DFQATT, CDR2 SNEGSKA (reference sequence). The CDR3 is 13 amino acids. V lost 6 bases, J lost 10 bases, and 10 bases stayed unmatched. CDR3 loop: CSASPGQGVVYTF. Written as DNA, the CDR3 is TGCAGTGCCTCGCCGGGACAGGGGGTTGTCTACACCTTC.